This T cell receptor beta chain originates from a study of shared clonotypes between healthy human individuals. Study context: A couple of female and a few male donors aged 18 to 49 were enrolled.

In the case of this clone: Its antigen is still unknown.

Data came from immunoSEQ multiplex PCR; TCRdb stores just in-frame clones and leaves some out. The table has about 180,000 clones, over 85% seen once. Study findings and constraints: Clonotype sharing across a few donors was observed for 4.5% to 6.5% of naive CD4 clonotypes. Only blood was sampled, and tissue TCR repertoires likely differ from blood ones.

The CDR3 is 15 amino acids. The trim removed 6 bases at V and 4 bases at J, leaving 7 bases unmatched. Germline CDR1 and CDR2: SEHNR and FQNEAQ (reference sequence). The sample comprised naive CD4+ T cells sorted from blood. Described subset: CD45RA+ positively selected. The TCR originated in a woman in her twenties or thirties in good health. The chain employs TRBV7-9 and TRBJ2-5; 11 nucleotides line up with TRBD1. CDR3 protein: CASSWGQGVSETQYF. Here the CDR3 DNA reads TGTGCCAGCAGTTGGGGACAGGGGGTATCAGAGACCCAGTACTTC.